The 24 T cell receptor beta chains below were found in one sample sequenced in a study of cytomegalovirus exposure and HLA in healthy donors. The PCR ran on 60 Vbeta and 13 Jbeta primers. Clones were sequenced by immunoSEQ multiplex PCR, and TCRdb holds only the in-frame ones, with some missing. The table includes roughly 100,000 clones, around 65% detected once. The sample comprised PBMCs. The receptors shown here come from a woman aged 50 to 60 in good health and CMV-seronegative.

This clone has just one count. The rearrangement uses TRBV5-6 and TRBJ2-3, with D maybe TRBD2 (6 bases). V lost 1 base and J lost 0, with 9 bases in between. The CDR3 has 15 residues. Germline-derived CDR1 and CDR2 are SGHDT and YYEEEE. The DNA for the CDR3 is TGTGCCAGCAGCTTGTCCGGGACTAGCACAGATACGCAGTATTTT. Translated: CASSLSGTSTDTQYF.

The chain links TRBV10-3 to TRBJ2-7; D is unresolved. This CDR3 is built from 15 residues. Germline V gene sequence: CDR1 ENHRY, CDR2 SYGVKD. V gave up 3 bases and J gave up 3 bases, with 15 bases separating them. The chain's CDR3 is CAISEPSTVIYEQYF. Written as DNA, the CDR3 is TGTGCCATCAGTGAACCCTCAACAGTGATCTACGAGCAGTACTTC.

V and J are TRBV11-2 and TRBJ2-7, with TRBD2 matching over 8 bases. The ends lost 0 bases at V and 3 bases at J; junction bases unmatched: 10. Germline V CDR1 and CDR2: SGHAT, FQNNGV. The CDR3 spans 17 residues. The CDR3, as DNA: TGTGCCAGCAGCTTAGATGTCCCCGGGGCGGGAGGCTACGAGCAGTACTTC. Its translation: CASSLDVPGAGGYEQYF.

J is TRBJ2-3 and V is TRBV20-1; unclear D gene. CDR1 is DFQATT and CDR2 is SNEGSKA in the germline V gene (reference sequence). The V end was cut by 7 bases, the J end by 5 bases, with 10 bases between. The CDR3 length is 11 residues. DNA of the CDR3: TGCAGTGGAGGTGCTATAGATACGCAGTATTTT. Protein sequence: CSGGAIDTQYF.

The chain joins TRBV18 to TRBJ1-5; D unresolved. Trimming stripped 4 bases from V and 0 bases from J, with 7 bases between. This CDR3 spans 14 amino acids. The germline V gene has CDR1 KGHSH and CDR2 LQKENI. In DNA form, the CDR3 reads TGTGCCAGCTCACAAGAACATAGCAATCAGCCCCAGCATTTT. Amino acid sequence: CASSQEHSNQPQHF.

The chain employs TRBV28 and TRBJ2-3, with TRBD2 matching 9 bases. J gave up 14 bases and V 7 bases, and 16 bases lay outside the gene matches. CDR1 is MDHEN, CDR2 SYDVKM, per germline. CDR3 size: 14 residues. CDR3 loop: CASTSLSSGARGYF. The CDR3 nucleotides are TGTGCCAGCACCTCCTTATCTAGCGGGGCCCGGGGGTATTTT.

This sequence joins TRBV6-5 and TRBJ2-3, with D possibly TRBD2 on 6 matching bases. The CDR3 is 14 residues long. CDR1 is MNHEY, CDR2 SVGAGI, per germline. V lost 7 bases and J 2 bases, leaving 13 bases between the germline ends. This chain's CDR3 is CASKGREDTDTQYF. The CDR3 DNA is TGTGCCAGCAAGGGCAGGGAGGACACAGATACGCAGTATTTT.

The V and J genes are TRBV28 and TRBJ1-4, with 7 bases that match TRBD1. In germline, CDR1 is MDHEN, CDR2 SYDVKM. The length of the CDR3 is 16 residues. J lost 8 bases, V lost 2 bases, and 11 bases had no gene match. The CDR3 is CASSLVKGAGYEKLFF. The DNA for the CDR3 is TGTGCCAGCAGTTTAGTAAAGGGGGCAGGATACGAAAAACTGTTTTTT.

This rearrangement joins TRBV10-3 to TRBJ2-1; 9 bases map to TRBD2. Germline-derived CDR1 and CDR2 are ENHRY and SYGVKD. The CDR3 sequence is 15 residues long. Losses at the gene ends were 4 bases for V and 4 bases for J; bases not matched to a gene: 5. CDR3 nucleotide sequence: TGTGCCATCAGTGTTAGTAGCGGGGGTTACAATGAGCAGTTCTTC. Translating it yields CAISVSSGGYNEQFF.

This clone was seen only once. The genes are TRBV20-1 and TRBJ2-7; TRBD2 is a possible D gene (6 bases). Trimming took off 6 bases at V and 3 bases at J, with 9 bases between the two ends. From germline, CDR1 is DFQATT and CDR2 SNEGSKA (reference sequence). The CDR3 loop spans 11 amino acids. The DNA of the CDR3 is TGCAGTGCGCGGGACGGCTACGAGCAGTACTTC. Encoded protein: CSARDGYEQYF.

The rearrangement links TRBV6-1 to TRBJ2-1; D is unresolved. CDR1 is MNHNS and CDR2 is SASEGT in the germline V gene. The CDR3 is 14 residues long. The V end was cut by 0 bases, the J end by 5 bases, with 8 bases between. The CDR3 DNA reads as TGTGCCAGCAGTGAAGCGAGAATAAACAATGAGCAGTTCTTC. Protein sequence: CASSEARINNEQFF.

This rearrangement joins TRBV5-4 to TRBJ2-3, with TRBD2 identical over 9 bases. The CDR3 runs 16 residues. J gave up 2 bases and V 2 bases, and 6 bases lay outside the gene matches. Germline V CDR1 and CDR2: SGHNT, YYREEE (reference sequence). Here the CDR3 reads CASSLYSGGLTDTQYF. CDR3 coding DNA: TGTGCCAGCAGCTTATACAGCGGGGGGCTCACAGATACGCAGTATTTT.

J is TRBJ2-1 and V is TRBV7-9, with 9 bases matching TRBD2. CDR1 is SEHNR and CDR2 is FQNEAQ in the germline V gene (reference sequence). This CDR3 has 14 amino acids. Germline trimming cut 5 bases from V and 7 bases from J; bases unmatched to any gene: 6. This chain's CDR3 is CASSQTSGRNEQFF. As DNA, the CDR3 is TGTGCCAGCAGCCAGACTAGCGGTCGTAATGAGCAGTTCTTC. The whole variable domain, filled in from reference TRBV7-9 and TRBJ2-1, reads DTGVSQNPRHKITKRGQNVTFRCDPISEHNRLYWYRQTLGQGPEFLTYFQNEAQLEKSRLLSDRFSAERPKGSFSTLEIQRTEQGDSAMYLCASSQTSGRNEQFFGPGTRLTVL.

The chain carries TRBV27 and TRBJ2-1; tentatively, D is TRBD2 (5 bases). V lost 5 bases, J lost 4 bases, and 18 bases lay in between. This CDR3 region has 16 residues. CDR1 is MNHEY and CDR2 is SMNVEV in the germline V gene (reference sequence). As DNA, the CDR3 is TGTGCCAGCAGTACTATAGCCGCGACGGGGTACAATGAGCAGTTCTTC. Translated: CASSTIAATGYNEQFF.

The V gene is TRBV6-5, the J gene TRBJ2-7; 7 bases map to TRBD1. The CDR3 loop spans 14 amino acids. Germline CDR1 MNHEY, CDR2 SVGAGI. V lost 5 bases and J lost 2; bases outside the gene matches: 6. CDR3 nucleotide sequence: TGTGCCAGCAGTCTGAACAGGGGCCCCTACGAGCAGTACTTC. Its translation: CASSLNRGPYEQYF.

V and J are TRBV11-3 and TRBJ1-6; 7 bases line up with TRBD1. The CDR3 is 16 amino acids. J gave up 5 bases and V 1 base, and 5 bases lay outside the gene matches. Germline values: CDR1 SGHNT, CDR2 YENEEA. The CDR3 bases are TGTGCCAGCAGCTTAGGAGGGGGCGCCGATAATTCACCCCTCCACTTT. Its translation: CASSLGGGADNSPLHF.

The chain employs TRBV19 and TRBJ2-3, with D perhaps matching TRBD2 (6 bases). V was trimmed by 2 bases and J by 3 bases, leaving 15 bases between them. Germline V lookup: CDR1 LNHDA, CDR2 SQIVND (reference sequence). CDR3 length: 16 residues. CDR3 in amino acids: CASSIRPRLETDTQYF. The DNA of the CDR3 is TGTGCCAGTAGTATACGTCCACGACTAGAGACAGATACGCAGTATTTT.

V is TRBV6-5 and J is TRBJ1-5, with TRBD1 identical over 7 bases. Germline V CDR1 and CDR2: MNHEY, SVGAGI. The CDR3 is 13 residues long. V was pared by 4 bases and J by 5 bases, with 2 bases of the junction left unmatched. CDR3 residues: CASSSTGDQPQHF. CDR3 nucleotide sequence: TGTGCCAGCAGTTCAACAGGGGATCAGCCCCAGCATTTT.

The count of this clone is one. The gene calls are TRBV11-2 and TRBJ2-1, with 7 bases matching TRBD2. Losses at the gene ends were 5 bases for V and 5 bases for J; bases not matched to a gene: 6. Germline CDR1 is SGHAT and CDR2 is FQNNGV. CDR3 size: 14 residues. The DNA of the CDR3 is TGTGCCAGCAGCCGGGACTATCAGGACAATGAGCAGTTCTTC. Amino acids: CASSRDYQDNEQFF.

J is TRBJ1-6 and V is TRBV6-5, with 9 bases lining up with TRBD1. Looked up from germline, CDR1 is MNHEY and CDR2 is SVGAGI. Trimming at V came to 4 bases and at J to 13 bases, leaving 2 bases not matched to a gene. The CDR3 is 12 residues long. The DNA of the CDR3 is TGTGCCAGCAGTTCCGGACAGGGGCCCCTCCACTTT. As protein: CASSSGQGPLHF.

The V call is TRBV27, the J call TRBJ2-7; TRBD2 might be the D (5 bases). CDR1 MNHEY and CDR2 SMNVEV come from the germline V gene (reference sequence). Trimming pared 3 bases from V and 0 bases from J, leaving 21 bases between. CDR3 size: 18 residues. CDR3 nucleotide sequence: TGTGCCAGCAGTTTTGGTTACGGAGGAGCGGAGAGCTCCTACGAGCAGTACTTC. Translating it yields CASSFGYGGAESSYEQYF.

The chain recombines TRBV19 with TRBJ1-1; a possible D gene is TRBD1 (5 bases). V was pared by 10 bases and J by 2 bases, with 14 bases between. The germline V gene encodes CDR1 LNHDA and CDR2 SQIVND (reference sequence). The CDR3 covers 13 residues. The CDR3 nucleotides are TGTGCCACCCCGGGACTTGCAAACACTGAAGCTTTCTTT. Encoded protein: CATPGLANTEAFF.

This clone was picked up a small number of times. The chain employs TRBV29-1 and TRBJ2-7; no firm D call. Germline CDR1 SQVTM, CDR2 ANQGSEA. The CDR3 is 13 residues long. The CDR3 sequence is CRARSNKSYEQYF. The CDR3 DNA is TGCAGGGCTCGGAGCAACAAAAGCTACGAGCAGTACTTC.

The chain combines TRBV30 with TRBJ1-6; possibly TRBD1 for D (5 bases). Between the trimmed V and J ends, which lost 2 bases and 8 bases, there was a span of 13 bases. The CDR3 contains 14 residues. Germline assignment: CDR1 GTSNPN and CDR2 SVGIG (reference sequence). The CDR3 sequence is CAWSFAGRDSPLHF. Here the CDR3 DNA reads TGTGCCTGGAGTTTTGCAGGGAGGGATTCACCCCTCCACTTT.